The clone carrying this T cell receptor beta chain was counted only a few times. The entry originates in a study of blood T cells in healthy people across ages. Study context: About one barcoded beta molecule per two T cells was the capture yield of template switching.

V was shortened by 5 bases and J by 2 bases, with 8 bases between the two germline ends. The germline V gene has CDR1 SGHTS and CDR2 YDEGEE. The CDR3 totals 12 residues. It was with a sample-barcoded 5' primer and a J-beta primer mix that a second PCR of roughly 7 to 12 cycles was run. TCRdb re-analysed the 5' RACE reads in MiXCR, keeping a single row per CDR3 protein. The data hold hundreds of thousands of distinct CDR3 sequences, with roughly 56% observed a single time. Total RNA extraction produced at least 6 micrograms (per sample) for the study. The sample consisted of blood. The sequence derives from a man between 40 and 49 years old in good health. This chain joins TRBV5-8 and TRBJ2-7; D is uncertain. The CDR3 DNA follows: TGTGCCAGCAGTCCCTCCACCTACGAGCAGTACTTC. It codes for CASSPSTYEQYF. The complete variable domain, with remaining parts taken from reference TRBV5-8 and TRBJ2-7, reads EAGVTQSPTHLIKTRGQQATLRCSPISGHTSVYWYQQALGLGLQFLLWYDEGEERNRGNFPPRFSGRQFPNYSSELNVNALELEDSALYLCASSPSTYEQYFGPGTRLTVT.